The source of this T cell receptor beta chain is a study of T cell responses to AZD1222 COVID-19 vaccine. On this clone itself: The antigen is unknown.

Findings and limits, study-wide: All repertoire sampling was performed exclusively after the peak T cell response. Donors were chiefly white British, with a greater number of females, and clonal diversity was perhaps underestimated.

The table came from immunoSEQ multiplex PCR; TCRdb's copy has only in-frame clones and leaves some out. The sample contains over 85,000 clones, about nine tenths of which appear only once. V lost 5 bases and J lost 2, with 13 bases in between. CDR1 SGHRS and CDR2 YFSETQ come from the germline V gene. This CDR3 contains 14 residues. The V call is TRBV5-1, the J call TRBJ1-2; a possible D gene is TRBD1 (5 bases). The material sequenced was peripheral blood, taken on day 0 of AZD1222 vaccination. The sequence was collected from an adult in good health. The CDR3 sequence is CASRGTPGNYGYTF. DNA for the CDR3: TGCGCCAGCAGAGGGACCCCGGGGAACTATGGCTACACCTTC.